What follows describes a single TCR beta chain. No antigen is known for it. No much larger clone is present one base from it, and per-base qualities are unavailable. CDR1 MNHEY and CDR2 SVGAGI are derived from the germline V gene. The CDR3 runs 14 amino acids, cysteine and phenylalanine included. Only the CDR3 region is kept as DNA, spanning 42 bases read in frame from base 1. V is shortened by 6 bases, J by 0 bases, and the region joining them spans 12 bases. Systemically healthy Caucasian individuals from Russia, approximately 39 in total and aged about 6 to 90 years, were included as donors. Each donor gave approximately 9.3 milliliters of peripheral blood, collected into EDTA-treated Vacutainer tubes. Ficoll-Paque density-gradient centrifugation was used to isolate PBMCs, with at least 6 million per sample. Total RNA was extracted from PBMCs with Trizol reagent, with at least 6 micrograms obtained per sample. For every donor, flow cytometry on a PBMC aliquot measured the percentage of naive CD45RAhigh/CD27high T cells.

The sample comes from a study of blood T cells in healthy people across ages (dated by TCRdb to between 2015 and 2017). As for the study more broadly: In model experiments, template switching captured about one uniquely barcoded TCR beta cDNA molecule for every two T cells. For two donors (one aged 18 to 29 and one aged 80 or older), the study analyzed two additional independent replicas of 1 million unique cDNA reads from the same blood draw. To track age-related changes in TCR beta repertoire diversity, the study relied on deep sequencing normalized with unique cDNA molecular identifiers. To avoid experimental bias, donors of different ages were randomly spread across the sequencing lanes. The donors were divided into four age groups: young (average around 16 years), middle-aged (approximately 42), aged (about 62) and long-lived (82).

Receptor libraries were prepared by 5' RACE. TCRdb lists the instrument as Illumina HiSeq 2500. The second PCR ran for roughly 7 to 11 cycles and used a J-beta primer mix along with a sample-barcoded 5' primer. A unique molecular identifier was introduced onto each TCR beta cDNA molecule by a template-switch 5' adaptor carrying 12 random nucleotides. Each sample yielded at least 3 million CDR3-containing paired-end reads. First-strand cDNA was synthesized from all RNA with the Mint cDNA synthesis kit, primed by a TRBC-specific oligonucleotide. All cDNA was treated with uracil-DNA glycosylase and then went through a first 18-cycle PCR with the universal primers M1SS and BC2_uni_R. The source study handled its data this way. For normalization, 1 million high-quality reads, each with a distinct molecular identifier, were randomly selected from each sample. Instead of being binned into consensus sequences, reads with shared molecular identifiers were discarded. MiTCR, run with a Q25 quality threshold and the strictest error-elimination algorithm, handled CDR3 identification, clonotype clustering and error correction. Lower-bound total TCR beta diversity was estimated with a nonparametric unseen species model using Euler transformation. TCRdb reprocessed the public reads (quality trimming at Q25 with fastp, clone calling with MiXCR) and kept in-frame beta chains. Each CDR3 protein gets just one entry, which takes the most common genes and DNA from the rows behind it. In this record, the V and J calls reflect TCRdb's handling and not the investigators' own analysis. In this sample the table shows 1,500,000 or so distinct CDR3 sequences, around 59% of which occur a single time. The leading ten clones occupy 6.5% to 8.5% of the sample.

General conclusions and limits of the study: Bulk unsorted PBMC profiling prevented conclusive comparison of naive and antigen-experienced compartments. There was a strong correlation between observed TCR beta diversity and the percentage of naive T cells measured by flow cytometry. Compared with the aged group, the long-lived group had more naive CD4+ T cells, fewer expanded clones and increased TCR diversity, a pattern suggesting age selection. As age increased, observed TCR beta diversity per million T cells dropped in a roughly linear way, and a significant reduction was already evident by age approximately 40. Estimates of total diversity based on one million sequenced T cells were regarded as lower bounds and as underestimates. Donor CMV infection status was unknown, potentially confounding age-related changes in expanded clonotypes.

This clonotype was sampled from a young man in good health. The sequenced sample consisted of blood. The chain uses TRBV6-5 and TRBJ2-7; the D region possibly corresponds to TRBD1 (6 bases align). CDR3 region: CASSYTGYSYEQYF. The sequenced DNA: TGTGCCAGCAGCTACACAGGGTACTCCTACGAGCAGTACTTC.